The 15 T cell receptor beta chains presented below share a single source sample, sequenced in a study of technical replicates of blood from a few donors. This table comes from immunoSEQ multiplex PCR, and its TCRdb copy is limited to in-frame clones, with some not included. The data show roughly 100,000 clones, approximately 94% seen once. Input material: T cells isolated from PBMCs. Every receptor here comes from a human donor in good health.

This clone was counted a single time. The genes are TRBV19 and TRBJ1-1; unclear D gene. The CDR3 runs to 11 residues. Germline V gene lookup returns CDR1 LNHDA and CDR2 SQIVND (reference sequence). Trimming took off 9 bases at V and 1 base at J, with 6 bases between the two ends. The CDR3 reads CASNGNTEAFF. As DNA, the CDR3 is TGTGCCAGCAACGGGAACACTGAAGCTTTCTTT.

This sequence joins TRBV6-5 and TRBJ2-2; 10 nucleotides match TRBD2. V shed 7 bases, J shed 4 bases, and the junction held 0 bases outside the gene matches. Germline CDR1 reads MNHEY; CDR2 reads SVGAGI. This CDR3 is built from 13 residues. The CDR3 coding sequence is TGTGCCAGCAAGCGGGAGGGCACCGGGGAGCTGTTTTTT. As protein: CASKREGTGELFF.

This CDR3 reads CASRPTGYQETQYF. The CDR3 DNA reads TGTGCCAGCAGACCCACAGGTTACCAAGAGACCCAGTACTTC. This chain uses TRBV11-2 with TRBJ2-5; D possibly corresponds to TRBD1 (5 bases). Germline assignment: CDR1 SGHAT and CDR2 FQNNGV. V lost 6 bases and J 0 bases, leaving 11 bases between the germline ends. This CDR3 has 14 residues.

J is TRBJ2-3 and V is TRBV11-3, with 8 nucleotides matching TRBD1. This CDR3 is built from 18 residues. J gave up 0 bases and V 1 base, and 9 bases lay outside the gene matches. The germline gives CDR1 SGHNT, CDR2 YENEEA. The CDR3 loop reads CASSLAYPGQASTDTQYF. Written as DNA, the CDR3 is TGTGCCAGCAGCTTAGCCTATCCGGGACAGGCTAGCACAGATACGCAGTATTTT.

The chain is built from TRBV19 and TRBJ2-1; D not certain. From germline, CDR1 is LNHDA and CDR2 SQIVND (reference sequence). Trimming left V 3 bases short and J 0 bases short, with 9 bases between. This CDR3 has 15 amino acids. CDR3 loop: CASSMAASSYNEQFF. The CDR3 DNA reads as TGTGCCAGTAGTATGGCTGCTAGCTCCTACAATGAGCAGTTCTTC.

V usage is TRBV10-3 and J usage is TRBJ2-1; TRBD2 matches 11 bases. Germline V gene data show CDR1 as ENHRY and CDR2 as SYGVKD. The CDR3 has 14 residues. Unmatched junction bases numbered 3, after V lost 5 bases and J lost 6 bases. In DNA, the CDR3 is TGTGCCATCAGTAGCACTAGCGGGGGCAATGAGCAGTTCTTC. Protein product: CAISSTSGGNEQFF.

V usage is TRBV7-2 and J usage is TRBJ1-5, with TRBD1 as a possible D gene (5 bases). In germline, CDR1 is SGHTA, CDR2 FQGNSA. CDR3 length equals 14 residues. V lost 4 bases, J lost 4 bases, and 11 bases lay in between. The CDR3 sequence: CASSSQAGNQPQHF. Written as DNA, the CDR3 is TGTGCCAGCAGCTCACAGGCTGGGAATCAGCCCCAGCATTTT.

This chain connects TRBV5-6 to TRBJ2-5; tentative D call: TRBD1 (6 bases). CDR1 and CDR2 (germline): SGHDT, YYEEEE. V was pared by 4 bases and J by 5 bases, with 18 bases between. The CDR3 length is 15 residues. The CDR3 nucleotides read TGTGCCAGCAGCGGAGCCCCAGGGGCGCGGGAGACCCAGTACTTC. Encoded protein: CASSGAPGARETQYF. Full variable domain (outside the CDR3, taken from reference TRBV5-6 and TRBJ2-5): DAGVTQSPTHLIKTRGQQVTLRCSPKSGHDTVSWYQQALGQGPQFIFQYYEEEERQRGNFPDRFSGHQFPNYSSELNVNALLLGDSALYLCASSGAPGARETQYFGPGTRLLVL.

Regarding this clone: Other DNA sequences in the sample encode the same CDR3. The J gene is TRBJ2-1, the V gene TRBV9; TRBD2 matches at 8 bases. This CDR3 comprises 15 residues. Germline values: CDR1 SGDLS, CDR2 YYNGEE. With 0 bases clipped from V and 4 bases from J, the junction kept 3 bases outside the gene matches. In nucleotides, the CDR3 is TGTGCCAGCAGCGTAGGAAGCGGGGGATACAATGAGCAGTTCTTC. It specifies CASSVGSGGYNEQFF.

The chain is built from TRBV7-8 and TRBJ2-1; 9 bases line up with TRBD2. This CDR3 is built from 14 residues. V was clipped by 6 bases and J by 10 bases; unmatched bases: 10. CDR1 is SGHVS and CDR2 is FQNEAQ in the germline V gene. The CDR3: CASRTLRGGEEQFF. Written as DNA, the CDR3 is TGTGCCAGCAGGACGCTGCGGGGGGGGGAGGAGCAGTTCTTC.

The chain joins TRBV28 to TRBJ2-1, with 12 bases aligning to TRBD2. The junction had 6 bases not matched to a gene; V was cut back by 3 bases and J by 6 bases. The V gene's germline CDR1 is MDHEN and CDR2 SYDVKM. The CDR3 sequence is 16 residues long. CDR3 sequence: CASSFPGLAGLNEQFF. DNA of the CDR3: TGTGCCAGCAGTTTCCCCGGACTAGCGGGACTCAATGAGCAGTTCTTC.

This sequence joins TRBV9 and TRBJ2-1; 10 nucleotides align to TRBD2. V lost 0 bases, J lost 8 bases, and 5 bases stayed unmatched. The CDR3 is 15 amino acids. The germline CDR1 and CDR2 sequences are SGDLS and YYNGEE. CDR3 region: CASSVAASGSYEQFF. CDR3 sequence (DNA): TGTGCCAGCAGCGTAGCGGCTAGCGGGAGCTATGAGCAGTTCTTC.

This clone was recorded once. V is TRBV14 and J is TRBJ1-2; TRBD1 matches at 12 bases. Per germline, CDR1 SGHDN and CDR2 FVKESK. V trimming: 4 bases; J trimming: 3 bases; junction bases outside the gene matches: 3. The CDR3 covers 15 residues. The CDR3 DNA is TGTGCCAGCAGCCGGGGACAGGGGGCGGACTATGGCTACACCTTC. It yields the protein CASSRGQGADYGYTF.

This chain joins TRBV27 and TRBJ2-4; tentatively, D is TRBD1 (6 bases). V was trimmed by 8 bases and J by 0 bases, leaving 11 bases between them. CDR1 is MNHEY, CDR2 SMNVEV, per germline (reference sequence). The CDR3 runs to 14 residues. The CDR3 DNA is TGTGCCAGCTGGGACATCCTAGCCAAAAACATTCAGTACTTC. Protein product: CASWDILAKNIQYF.

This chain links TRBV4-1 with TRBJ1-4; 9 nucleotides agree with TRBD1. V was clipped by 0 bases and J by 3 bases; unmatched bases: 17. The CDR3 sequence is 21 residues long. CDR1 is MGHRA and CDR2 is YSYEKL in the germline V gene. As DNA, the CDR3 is TGCGCCAGCAGCCAAGAAGCCGGGACAGGGTTTTATCTGAGCCCTAATGAAAAACTGTTTTTT. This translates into CASSQEAGTGFYLSPNEKLFF.